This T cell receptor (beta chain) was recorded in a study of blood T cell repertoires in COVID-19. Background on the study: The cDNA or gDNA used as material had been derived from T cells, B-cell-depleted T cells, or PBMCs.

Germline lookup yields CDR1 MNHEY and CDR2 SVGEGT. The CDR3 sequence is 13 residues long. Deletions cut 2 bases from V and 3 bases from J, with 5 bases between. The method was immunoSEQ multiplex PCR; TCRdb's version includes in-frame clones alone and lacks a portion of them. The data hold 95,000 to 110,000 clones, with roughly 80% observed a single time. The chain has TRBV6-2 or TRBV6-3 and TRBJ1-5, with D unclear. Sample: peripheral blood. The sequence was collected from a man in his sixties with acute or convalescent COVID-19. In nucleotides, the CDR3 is TGTGCCAGCAGTTACGAGAACAATCAGCCCCAGCATTTT. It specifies CASSYENNQPQHF.